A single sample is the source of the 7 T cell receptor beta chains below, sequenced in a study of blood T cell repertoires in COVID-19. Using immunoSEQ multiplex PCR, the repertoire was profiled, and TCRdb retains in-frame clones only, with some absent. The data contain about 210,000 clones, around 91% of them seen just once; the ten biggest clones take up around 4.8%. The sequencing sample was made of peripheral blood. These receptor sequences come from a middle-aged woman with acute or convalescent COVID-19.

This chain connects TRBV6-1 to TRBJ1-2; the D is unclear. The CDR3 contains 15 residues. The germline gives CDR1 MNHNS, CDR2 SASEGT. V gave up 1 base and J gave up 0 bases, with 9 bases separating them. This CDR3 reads CASSEVSVANYGYTF. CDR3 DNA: TGTGCCAGCAGTGAAGTCAGCGTAGCTAACTATGGCTACACCTTC.

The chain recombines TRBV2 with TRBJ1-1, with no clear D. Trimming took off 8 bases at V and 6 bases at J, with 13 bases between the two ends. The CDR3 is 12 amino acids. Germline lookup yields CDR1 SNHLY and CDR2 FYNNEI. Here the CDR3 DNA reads TGTGCCAGCGGCCAATGGAGTCCTGAAGCTTTCTTT. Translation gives CASGQWSPEAFF.

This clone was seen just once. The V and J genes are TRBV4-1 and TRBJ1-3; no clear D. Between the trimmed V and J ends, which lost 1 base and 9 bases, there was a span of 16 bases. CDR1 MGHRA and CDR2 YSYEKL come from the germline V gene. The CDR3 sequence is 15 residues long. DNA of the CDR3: TGCGCCAGCAGCCAAGTCCCTACCACGGGGAGCACCATATATTTT. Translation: CASSQVPTTGSTIYF.

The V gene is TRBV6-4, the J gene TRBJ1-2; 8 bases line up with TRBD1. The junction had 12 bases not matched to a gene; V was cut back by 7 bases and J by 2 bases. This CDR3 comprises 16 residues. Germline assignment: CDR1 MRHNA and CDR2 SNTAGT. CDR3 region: CASTEGQASFNYGYTF. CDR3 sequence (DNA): TGTGCCAGCACCGAGGGACAGGCGAGCTTCAACTATGGCTACACCTTC.

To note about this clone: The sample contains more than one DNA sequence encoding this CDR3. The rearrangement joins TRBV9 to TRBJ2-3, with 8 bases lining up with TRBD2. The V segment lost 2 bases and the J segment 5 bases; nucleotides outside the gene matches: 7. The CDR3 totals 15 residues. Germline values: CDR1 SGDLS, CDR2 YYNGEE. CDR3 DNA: TGTGCCAGCAGCGTGGGTGCGGGGGGCGGAGATACGCAGTATTTT. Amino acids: CASSVGAGGGDTQYF.

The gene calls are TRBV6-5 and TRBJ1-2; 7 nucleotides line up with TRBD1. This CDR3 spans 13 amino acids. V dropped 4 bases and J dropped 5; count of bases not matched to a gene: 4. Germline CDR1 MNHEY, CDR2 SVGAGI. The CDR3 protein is CASSSTGSYGYTF. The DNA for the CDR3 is TGTGCCAGCAGTTCGACAGGGTCGTATGGCTACACCTTC.

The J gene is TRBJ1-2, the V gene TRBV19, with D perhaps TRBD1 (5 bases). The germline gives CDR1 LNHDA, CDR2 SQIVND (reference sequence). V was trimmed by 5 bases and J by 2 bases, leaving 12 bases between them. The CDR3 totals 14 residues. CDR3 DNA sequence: TGTGCCAGTAGTGACGGCAGGGCAAACTATGGCTACACCTTC. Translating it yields CASSDGRANYGYTF.